The 16 T cell receptor beta chains given below trace back to one sample, sequenced in a study of blood T cell repertoires in COVID-19. Clones were read by immunoSEQ multiplex PCR, and TCRdb kept only the in-frame ones, dropping some. The sample records 100,000 or so clones, roughly four fifths being singletons. The sample was peripheral blood. Receptor source: a woman aged 70-85 years with acute or convalescent COVID-19.

This clone was detected only a few times. The rearrangement links TRBV6-5 to TRBJ1-2; D gene uncertain. Trimming cost V 7 bases and J 2 bases, with 14 bases left between them. The CDR3 has 14 residues. Germline assignment: CDR1 MNHEY and CDR2 SVGAGI. CDR3 DNA: TGTGCCAGCACCCTGGGAGGACCGAACTATGGCTACACCTTC. Encoded protein: CASTLGGPNYGYTF.

This clone was picked up a small number of times. The V call is TRBV6-6, the J call TRBJ1-6; D gene uncertain. Germline V gene sequence: CDR1 MNHNY, CDR2 SVGAGI (reference sequence). V lost 6 bases and J 7 bases, leaving 13 bases between the germline ends. This CDR3 is built from 14 residues. CDR3 sequence: CASRMTILNSPLHF. CDR3 DNA sequence: TGTGCCAGCAGAATGACTATTCTAAATTCACCCCTCCACTTT.

V is TRBV30 and J is TRBJ2-1; a possible D gene is TRBD2 (6 bases). Germline V gives CDR1 GTSNPN, CDR2 SVGIG (reference sequence). This CDR3 has 14 residues. Trimming removed 1 base from V and 2 bases from J, with 9 bases in between. The CDR3: CAWSDRLAYNEQFF. The CDR3 region has the DNA TGTGCCTGGAGTGACAGACTAGCCTACAATGAGCAGTTCTTC. Together with reference TRBV30 and TRBJ2-1, the CDR3 gives the full variable domain: SQTIHQWPATLVQPVGSPLSLECTVEGTSNPNLYWYRQAAGRGLQLLFYSVGIGQISSEVPQNLSASRPQDRQFILSSKKLLLSDSGFYLCAWSDRLAYNEQFFGPGTRLTVL.

The rearrangement joins TRBV4-2 to TRBJ1-1, with TRBD1 matching 7 bases. Trimming cost V 4 bases and J 5 bases; bases outside gene matches: 4. Per the germline V gene, CDR1 is LGHNA and CDR2 is YNFKEQ. The CDR3 runs 13 residues. CDR3 in DNA: TGTGCCAGCAGCCCGACAGGGTTAACTGAAGCTTTCTTT. Translation gives CASSPTGLTEAFF.

This chain connects TRBV28 to TRBJ2-4; D may be TRBD1 (7 bases). The CDR3 runs 17 residues. From germline, CDR1 is MDHEN and CDR2 SYDVKM. Deletions cut 3 bases from V and 0 bases from J, with 15 bases between. CDR3 sequence (DNA): TGTGCCAGCAGTTTGACAGGGTGGAGGGGAGCCAAAAACATTCAGTACTTC. It encodes CASSLTGWRGAKNIQYF.

The genes are TRBV14 and TRBJ2-2, with TRBD1 identical over 9 bases. Unmatched junction bases numbered 12, after V lost 0 bases and J lost 13 bases. Germline CDR1 SGHDN, CDR2 FVKESK. The CDR3 consists of 16 residues. The CDR3 nucleotides are TGTGCCAGCAGCCAAGATCGGCCCAGGACAGGGGTTTGGCTGTTTTTT. Translation: CASSQDRPRTGVWLFF.

This clone has a single count. The chain combines TRBV5-1 with TRBJ1-4, with 7 bases that match TRBD1. With V trimmed by 4 bases and J by 8 bases, 11 bases remained unmatched. Germline CDR1 reads SGHRS; CDR2 reads YFSETQ. The CDR3 covers 15 residues. DNA for the CDR3: TGCGCCAGCAGCGCGTCCGGGACAGCGTCCGAAAAACTGTTTTTT. This codes for CASSASGTASEKLFF.

The V and J genes are TRBV3-1 (or the pseudogene TRBV3-2) and TRBJ2-5; 14 nucleotides match TRBD2. CDR1 is LGHDT, CDR2 YNNKEL, per germline (reference sequence). The ends lost 4 bases at V and 5 bases at J; junction bases unmatched: 6. This CDR3 is built from 16 residues. The CDR3 sequence: CASSPGLAGGRETQYF. The CDR3 DNA sequence: TGTGCCAGCAGCCCCGGACTAGCGGGAGGTCGGGAGACCCAGTACTTC.

The J gene is TRBJ2-1, the V gene TRBV7-3, with 7 bases aligning to TRBD2. Trimming at V came to 1 base and at J to 9 bases, leaving 6 bases not matched to a gene. Germline CDR1 reads SGHTA; CDR2 reads FQGTGA. The CDR3 runs to 14 residues. The CDR3 DNA reads as TGTGCCAGCAGCTTAAGTGGGAGGGAAAGTGAGCAGTTCTTC. This sequence encodes CASSLSGRESEQFF.

The V call is TRBV27, the J call TRBJ2-1; TRBD2 aligns across 7 bases. Germline V CDR1 and CDR2: MNHEY, SMNVEV (reference sequence). This CDR3 region has 16 residues. V lost 0 bases, J lost 0 bases, and 2 bases stayed unmatched. CDR3: CASSLSSGGSYNEQFF. CDR3 DNA: TGTGCCAGCAGTTTATCGTCGGGAGGCTCCTACAATGAGCAGTTCTTC.

This rearrangement joins TRBV9 to TRBJ2-3; D may be TRBD1 (5 bases). In germline, CDR1 is SGDLS, CDR2 YYNGEE. The CDR3 totals 14 residues. V lost 0 bases and J 4 bases, leaving 9 bases between the germline ends. The CDR3 DNA sequence: TGTGCCAGCAGCGTAGGGACATACGCAGATACGCAGTATTTT. Translating it yields CASSVGTYADTQYF.

The chain employs TRBV7-2 and TRBJ2-1, with 8 positions matching TRBD2. Germline V gene lookup returns CDR1 SGHTA and CDR2 FQGNSA. Trimming removed 1 base from V and 3 bases from J; junction bases left unmatched: 2. The CDR3 covers 15 residues. This chain's CDR3 is CASSLVSGGYNEQFF. CDR3 bases: TGTGCCAGCAGCTTAGTCAGCGGGGGCTACAATGAGCAGTTCTTC. The full variable domain, in which reference TRBV7-2 and TRBJ2-1 provide the parts outside the CDR3, is GAGVSQSPSNKVTEKGKDVELRCDPISGHTALYWYRQSLGQGLEFLIYFQGNSAPDKSGLPSDRFSAERTGGSVSTLTIQRTQQEDSAVYLCASSLVSGGYNEQFFGPGTRLTVL.

V usage is TRBV5-4 and J usage is TRBJ2-5, with 7 positions matching TRBD2. J lost 2 bases, V lost 2 bases, and 9 bases had no gene match. The V gene's germline CDR1 is SGHNT and CDR2 YYREEE (reference sequence). This CDR3 spans 16 amino acids. This CDR3 reads CASSLYGLAEQETQYF. The CDR3 DNA sequence: TGTGCCAGCAGCTTATATGGGCTAGCGGAACAAGAGACCCAGTACTTC. The full variable domain, in which reference TRBV5-4 and TRBJ2-5 provide the parts outside the CDR3, is ETGVTQSPTHLIKTRGQQVTLRCSSQSGHNTVSWYQQALGQGPQFIFQYYREEENGRGNFPPRFSGLQFPNYSSELNVNALELDDSALYLCASSLYGLAEQETQYFGPGTRLLVL.

The sample holds a few counts of this clone. The chain carries TRBV19 and TRBJ2-2; 11 positions agree with TRBD2. The germline V gene has CDR1 LNHDA and CDR2 SQIVND (reference sequence). The CDR3 extends over 16 amino acids. V shed 3 bases and J 3 bases; nucleotides not matched to a gene: 3. The CDR3 protein is CASSIGTSGYTGELFF. The CDR3 nucleotides are TGTGCCAGTAGTATTGGGACTAGCGGCTACACCGGGGAGCTGTTTTTT.

The chain joins TRBV29-1 to TRBJ2-7; D not resolved. The CDR3 extends over 15 amino acids. Germline V gene lookup returns CDR1 SQVTM and CDR2 ANQGSEA. Trimming removed 3 bases at V and 2 bases at J, with 17 bases between. The CDR3 spells CSVDVAGGGTYEQYF. The CDR3 nucleotides are TGCAGCGTTGATGTAGCCGGCGGCGGAACCTACGAGCAGTACTTC.

As concerns this clone: One end of the junction fails to match germline, which may point to a read error. V gene TRBV7-7 combines with J gene TRBJ2-1; the D is unclear. The CDR3 runs to 15 residues. CDR1 and CDR2 (germline): SSHAT, FNYEAQ (reference sequence). CDR3 sequence (DNA): TGTGCTAGCAGCTTAGAACAGAGCTCCTACAATGAGCAGTTCTTC. This translates into CASSLEQSSYNEQFF.